A selection of T cell receptor beta chains follows, all from one sample in a study of CD8 T cells in ankylosing spondylitis. MiXCR was run by TCRdb on the 5' RACE reads, yielding one entry per CDR3 protein. Of 200,000 or so distinct CDR3 sequences in the sample, around a sixth were seen once. Sequencing used blood, either unsorted or a sorted T cell fraction (not recorded which). Receptors originate from a male donor aged 5-29 years with ankylosing spondylitis or in good health (not recorded which). CDR3s leave out the opening cysteine and the closing phenylalanine or tryptophan. Fields, in order: V gene, CDR3 length, J gene, CDR3 protein.

TRBV20-1	13	TRBJ2-5	SARDKTRGRETQY
TRBV12-3/TRBV12-4	13	TRBJ2-2	ASSLYRDVTGELF
TRBV6-6	13	TRBJ2-1	ASKAPGLYDNEQF
TRBV20-1	13	TRBJ2-7	SATRFAGEPYEQY
TRBV9	14	TRBJ2-5	ASSVAGSEPKETQY
TRBV20-1	9	TRBJ2-1	SARSGNEQF
TRBV28	12	TRBJ2-4	ASTHRGAKNIQY
TRBV6-6	14	TRBJ1-3	ASSFSGQFSGNTIY
TRBV7-8	17	TRBJ2-1	ASSSGGTSRPLPNNEQF
TRBV29-1	11	TRBJ2-7	SAVAGSTYEQY
TRBV11-2	10	TRBJ1-2	ASSSQRGGYP
TRBV14	14	TRBJ2-6	ASSRALGSGANVLT
TRBV4-3	11	TRBJ1-1	ASSQVSGLEAF
TRBV5-6	12	TRBJ2-3	ASSLSGGRNTQY
TRBV7-6	12	TRBJ2-4	ASSPLGGKNIQY
TRBV6-6	10	TRBJ2-1	ASLSAGNEQF
TRBV7-2	13	TRBJ2-1	ASSLARDTYNEQF
TRBV20-1	12	TRBJ2-1	SARGGNSYNEQF
TRBV18	12	TRBJ2-4	ASSPQPDKNIQY
TRBV29-1	12	TRBJ2-2	SVSGLLFTGELF
TRBV3-1	12	TRBJ2-1	ASSHAWTNNEQF
TRBV12-3/TRBV12-4	10	TRBJ2-1	ASSQAGRAGF
TRBV5-1	15	TRBJ2-7	ASSSGDWGSKNYEQY